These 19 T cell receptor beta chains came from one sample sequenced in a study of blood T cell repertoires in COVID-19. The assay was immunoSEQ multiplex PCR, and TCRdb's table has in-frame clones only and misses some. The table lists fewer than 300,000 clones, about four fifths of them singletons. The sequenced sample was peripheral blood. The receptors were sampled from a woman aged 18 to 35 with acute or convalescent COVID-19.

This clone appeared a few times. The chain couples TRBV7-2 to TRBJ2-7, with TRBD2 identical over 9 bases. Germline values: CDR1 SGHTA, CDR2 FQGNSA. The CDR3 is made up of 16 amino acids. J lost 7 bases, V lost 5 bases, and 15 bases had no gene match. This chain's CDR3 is CASSAGELAGLGEQYF. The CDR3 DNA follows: TGTGCCAGCAGCGCGGGGGAGCTAGCGGGATTAGGTGAGCAGTACTTC.

The CDR3 nucleotides are TGTGCCAGCAGGGGGATAAAACAGGGCGAGGAAAGGGAATATGGCTACACCTTC. This encodes CASRGIKQGEEREYGYTF. The chain uses TRBV5-6 and TRBJ1-2, with a possible D match to TRBD1 (6 bases). The CDR3 runs to 18 residues. The V gene's germline CDR1 is SGHDT and CDR2 YYEEEE. V was shortened by 5 bases and J by 5 bases, with 28 bases between the two germline ends.

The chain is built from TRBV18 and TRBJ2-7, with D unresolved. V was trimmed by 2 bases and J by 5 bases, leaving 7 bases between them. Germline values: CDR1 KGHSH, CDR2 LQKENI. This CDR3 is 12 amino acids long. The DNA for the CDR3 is TGTGCCAGCTCACCAGAATACAACGAGCAGTACTTC. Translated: CASSPEYNEQYF. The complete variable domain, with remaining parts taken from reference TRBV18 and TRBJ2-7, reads NAGVMQNPRHLVRRRGQEARLRCSPMKGHSHVYWYRQLPEEGLKFMVYLQKENIIDESGMPKERFSAEFPKEGPSILRIQQVVRGDSAAYFCASSPEYNEQYFGPGTRLTVT.

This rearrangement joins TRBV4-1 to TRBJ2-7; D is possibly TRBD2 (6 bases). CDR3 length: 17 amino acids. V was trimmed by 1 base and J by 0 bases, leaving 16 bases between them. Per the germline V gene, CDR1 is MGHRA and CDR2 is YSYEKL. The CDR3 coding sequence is TGCGCCAGCAGCCAAGGGCGGGGAGAGACGGTCTCCTACGAGCAGTACTTC. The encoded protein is CASSQGRGETVSYEQYF.

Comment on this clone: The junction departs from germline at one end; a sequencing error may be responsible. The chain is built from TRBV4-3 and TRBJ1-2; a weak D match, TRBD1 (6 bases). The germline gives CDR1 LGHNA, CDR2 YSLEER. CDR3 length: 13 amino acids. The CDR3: CASSQDIQGFPAF. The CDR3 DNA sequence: TGCGCCAGCAGCCAAGATATACAGGGCTTTCCTGCCTTC.

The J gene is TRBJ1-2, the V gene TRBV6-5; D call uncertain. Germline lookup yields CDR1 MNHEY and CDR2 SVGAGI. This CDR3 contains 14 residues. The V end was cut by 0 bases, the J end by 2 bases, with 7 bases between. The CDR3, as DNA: TGTGCCAGCAGTTACTCCTCAGGAAACTATGGCTACACCTTC. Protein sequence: CASSYSSGNYGYTF.

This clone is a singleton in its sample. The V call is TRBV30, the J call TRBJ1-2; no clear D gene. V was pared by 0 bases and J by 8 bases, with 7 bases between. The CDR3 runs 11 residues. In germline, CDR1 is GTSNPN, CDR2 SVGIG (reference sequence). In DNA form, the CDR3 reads TGTGCCTGGAGTGTAAGTGGCGGCTACACCTTC. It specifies CAWSVSGGYTF. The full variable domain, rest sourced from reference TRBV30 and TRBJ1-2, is SQTIHQWPATLVQPVGSPLSLECTVEGTSNPNLYWYRQAAGRGLQLLFYSVGIGQISSEVPQNLSASRPQDRQFILSSKKLLLSDSGFYLCAWSVSGGYTFGSGTRLTVV.

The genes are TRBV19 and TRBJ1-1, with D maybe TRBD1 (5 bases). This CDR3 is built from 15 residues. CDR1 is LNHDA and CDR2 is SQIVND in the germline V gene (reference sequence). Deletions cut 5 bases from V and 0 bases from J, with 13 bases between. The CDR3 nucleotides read TGTGCCAGTAGTCCCACACAGGATATGAACACTGAAGCTTTCTTT. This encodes CASSPTQDMNTEAFF.

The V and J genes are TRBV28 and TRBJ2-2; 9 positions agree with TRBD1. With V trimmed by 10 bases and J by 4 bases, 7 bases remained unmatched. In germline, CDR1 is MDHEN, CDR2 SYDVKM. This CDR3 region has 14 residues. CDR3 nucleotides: TGTGCCACTATCGGGACAGGGTTCACCGGGGAGCTGTTTTTT. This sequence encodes CATIGTGFTGELFF. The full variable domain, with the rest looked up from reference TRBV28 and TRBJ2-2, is DVKVTQSSRYLVKRTGEKVFLECVQDMDHENMFWYRQDPGLGLRLIYFSYDVKMKEKGDIPEGYSVSREKKERFSLILESASTNQTSMYLCATIGTGFTGELFFGEGSRLTVL.

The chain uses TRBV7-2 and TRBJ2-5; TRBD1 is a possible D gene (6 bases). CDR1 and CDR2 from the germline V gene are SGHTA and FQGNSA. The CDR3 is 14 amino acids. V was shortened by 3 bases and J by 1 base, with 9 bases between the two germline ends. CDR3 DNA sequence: TGTGCCAGCAGCTTTACGACAGGCCAAGAGACCCAGTACTTC. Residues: CASSFTTGQETQYF. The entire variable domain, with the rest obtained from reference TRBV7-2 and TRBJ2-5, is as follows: GAGVSQSPSNKVTEKGKDVELRCDPISGHTALYWYRQSLGQGLEFLIYFQGNSAPDKSGLPSDRFSAERTGGSVSTLTIQRTQQEDSAVYLCASSFTTGQETQYFGPGTRLLVL.

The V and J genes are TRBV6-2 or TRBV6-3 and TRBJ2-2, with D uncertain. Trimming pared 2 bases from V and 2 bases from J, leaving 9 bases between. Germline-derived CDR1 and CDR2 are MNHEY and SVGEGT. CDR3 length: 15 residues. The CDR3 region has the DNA TGTGCCAGCAGTTACAGTCTACTTAACACCGGGGAGCTGTTTTTT. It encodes CASSYSLLNTGELFF.

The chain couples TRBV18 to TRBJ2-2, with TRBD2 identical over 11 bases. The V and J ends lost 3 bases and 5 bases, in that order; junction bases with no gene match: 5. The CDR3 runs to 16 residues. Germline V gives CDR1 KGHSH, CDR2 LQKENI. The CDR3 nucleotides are TGTGCCAGCTCACCTACTAGCGGGAGAGGAACCGGGGAGCTGTTTTTT. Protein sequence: CASSPTSGRGTGELFF.

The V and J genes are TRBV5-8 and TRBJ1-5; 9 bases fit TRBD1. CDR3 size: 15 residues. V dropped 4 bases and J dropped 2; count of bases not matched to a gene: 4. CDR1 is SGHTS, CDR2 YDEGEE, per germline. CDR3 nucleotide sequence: TGTGCCAGCAGCACCAGACAGGGGGGCAATCAGCCCCAGCATTTT. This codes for CASSTRQGGNQPQHF.

The CDR3 sequence: CASSQEASSREQFF. In DNA, the CDR3 is TGTGCCAGCAGCCAAGAAGCGTCGAGTCGGGAGCAGTTCTTC. The genes are TRBV7-9 and TRBJ2-1; D gene uncertain. CDR1 is SEHNR and CDR2 is FQNEAQ in the germline V gene (reference sequence). V lost 5 bases, J lost 10 bases, and 18 bases lay in between. This CDR3 is 14 amino acids long.

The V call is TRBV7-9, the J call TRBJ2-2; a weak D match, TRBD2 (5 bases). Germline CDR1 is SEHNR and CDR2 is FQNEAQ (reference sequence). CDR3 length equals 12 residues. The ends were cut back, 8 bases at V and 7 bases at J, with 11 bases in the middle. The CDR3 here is CASAVGDGELFF. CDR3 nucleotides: TGTGCCAGCGCTGTCGGGGACGGGGAGCTGTTTTTT.

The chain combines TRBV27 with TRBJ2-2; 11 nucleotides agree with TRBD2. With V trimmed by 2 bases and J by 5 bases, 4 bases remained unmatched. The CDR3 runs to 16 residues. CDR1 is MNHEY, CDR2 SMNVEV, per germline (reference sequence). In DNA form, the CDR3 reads TGTGCCAGCAGTTTAGTAGCGGGAGGGCCAACCGGGGAGCTGTTTTTT. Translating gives CASSLVAGGPTGELFF.

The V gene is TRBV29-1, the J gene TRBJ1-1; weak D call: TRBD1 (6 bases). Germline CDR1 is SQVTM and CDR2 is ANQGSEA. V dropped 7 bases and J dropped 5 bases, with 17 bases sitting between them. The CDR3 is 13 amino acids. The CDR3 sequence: CSAEDRRRTEAFF. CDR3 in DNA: TGCAGCGCCGAAGACAGGAGGAGGACTGAAGCTTTCTTT.

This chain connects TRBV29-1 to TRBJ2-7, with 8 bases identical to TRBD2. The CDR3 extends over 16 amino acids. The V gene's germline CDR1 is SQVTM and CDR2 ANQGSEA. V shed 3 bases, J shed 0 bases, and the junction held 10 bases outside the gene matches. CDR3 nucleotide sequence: TGCAGCGTTGAGGCAAGCGGGAGTGCGAGCTCCTACGAGCAGTACTTC. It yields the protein CSVEASGSASSYEQYF.

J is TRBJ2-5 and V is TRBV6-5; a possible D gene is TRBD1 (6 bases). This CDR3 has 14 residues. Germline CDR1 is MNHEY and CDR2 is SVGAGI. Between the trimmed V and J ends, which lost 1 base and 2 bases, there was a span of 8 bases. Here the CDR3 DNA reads TGTGCCAGCAGTTACTTACAGGGTCAAGAGACCCAGTACTTC. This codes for CASSYLQGQETQYF.